A selection of T cell receptor beta chains follows, all from one sample in a study of T cells in Graves' hyperthyroidism and ophthalmopathy. MiXCR was run by TCRdb on the multiplex PCR reads, yielding one entry per CDR3 protein. The sample yields 490,000 or so distinct CDR3 sequences, about 20% seen once. The sequenced sample consisted of blood. The receptors shown here come from a man in his forties or fifties with Graves' ophthalmopathy. Both conserved end residues are part of each CDR3. The D gene is left open where the match is weak. The size of a clone is reported for some rows only, either as once, few or many, or as a class for expanded clones.

CDR3 DNA: TGTGCCACCAGTGATGGGTTGTCTAGCGGGAGACGTGAGACCCAGTACTTC; CDR3 protein: CATSDGLSSGRRETQYF; J gene: TRBJ2-5; V gene: TRBV24-1; clone size: few; D gene: TRBD2
CDR3 DNA: TGTGCCAGCAGCTTACCAGGGAGTGTGGTGGGAAACACCATATATTTT; CDR3 protein: CASSLPGSVVGNTIYF; J gene: TRBJ1-3; V gene: TRBV7-9; clone size: few; D gene: -
CDR3 DNA: TGCAGTGCTAGAGTACCAGGGAGCACCGGGGAGCTGTTTTTT; CDR3 protein: CSARVPGSTGELFF; J gene: TRBJ2-2; V gene: TRBV20-1; clone size: few; D gene: -
CDR3 DNA: TGTGCCTGGAAGGCTGGTAATTCACCCCTCCACTTT; CDR3 protein: CAWKAGNSPLHF; J gene: TRBJ1-6; V gene: TRBV30; clone size: few; D gene: -
CDR3 DNA: TGTGCCAGCAGTGCCCTAGCGGGAGGGACAGATACGCAGTATTTT; CDR3 protein: CASSALAGGTDTQYF; J gene: TRBJ2-3; V gene: TRBV25-1; clone size: -; D gene: TRBD2
CDR3 DNA: TGTGCCAGCAGCAAGGGGACTAGCGGGGGATACTACAATGAGCAGTTCTTC; CDR3 protein: CASSKGTSGGYYNEQFF; J gene: TRBJ2-1; V gene: TRBV3-1; clone size: many; D gene: TRBD2
CDR3 DNA: TGTGCCAGCAGCTTGGAACAGGGGAACACAGATACGCAGTATTTT; CDR3 protein: CASSLEQGNTDTQYF; J gene: TRBJ2-3; V gene: TRBV5-6; clone size: few; D gene: TRBD1
CDR3 DNA: TGTGCCAGCTCATTGGCTAGCGGACCACCCCACGAGCAGTACTTC; CDR3 protein: CASSLASGPPHEQYF; J gene: TRBJ2-7; V gene: TRBV18; clone size: many; D gene: TRBD2
CDR3 DNA: TGCGCCAGCAGCTTGGAAACCTTTTACTACGAGCAGTACTTC; CDR3 protein: CASSLETFYYEQYF; J gene: TRBJ2-7; V gene: TRBV5-1; clone size: many; D gene: -
CDR3 DNA: TGTGCCATCAGTGAGAGAATGATGAACACTGAAGCTTTCTTT; CDR3 protein: CAISERMMNTEAFF; J gene: TRBJ1-1; V gene: TRBV10-3; clone size: -; D gene: -
CDR3 DNA: TGCAGCGTTCGTGGCGGGACAAACAACTACGAGCAGTACTTC; CDR3 protein: CSVRGGTNNYEQYF; J gene: TRBJ2-7; V gene: TRBV29-1; clone size: few; D gene: -
CDR3 DNA: TGTGCCAGCACCCCACATCAAGGCTCCGACACTGAAGCTTTCTTT; CDR3 protein: CASTPHQGSDTEAFF; J gene: TRBJ1-1; V gene: TRBV6-1; clone size: many; D gene: -
CDR3 DNA: TGTGCCAGCAGTAGGAGACAGGCTCTTACCGGGGAGCTGTTTTTT; CDR3 protein: CASSRRQALTGELFF; J gene: TRBJ2-2; V gene: TRBV12-3/TRBV12-4; clone size: many; D gene: -
CDR3 DNA: TGTGCCAGCAGCACTGGGACAGGGGCCCATGAGCAGTTCTTC; CDR3 protein: CASSTGTGAHEQFF; J gene: TRBJ2-1; V gene: TRBV3-1; clone size: many; D gene: TRBD1
CDR3 DNA: TGTGCCAGCTCACCACCCTCGGACTATTTGCAGTTCTTC; CDR3 protein: CASSPPSDYLQFF; J gene: TRBJ2-1; V gene: TRBV18; clone size: many; D gene: -
CDR3 DNA: TGTGCCAGCAGCCTAATTAGCGGGAGGGCCACCTATGAGCAGTTCTTC; CDR3 protein: CASSLISGRATYEQFF; J gene: TRBJ2-1; V gene: TRBV7-2; clone size: many; D gene: TRBD2
CDR3 DNA: TGTGCCAGCAGTTACGGGGGCATCGGCAATCAGCCCCAGCATTTT; CDR3 protein: CASSYGGIGNQPQHF; J gene: TRBJ1-5; V gene: TRBV6-2/TRBV6-3; clone size: -; D gene: -
CDR3 DNA: TGTGCCAGCAGCCACCCGCAGGGGGCCTACGAGCAGTACTTC; CDR3 protein: CASSHPQGAYEQYF; J gene: TRBJ2-7; V gene: TRBV11-2; clone size: few; D gene: TRBD1
CDR3 DNA: TGCGCCAGCAGCTTGTACTCAGGTAGTCAGCCCCAGCATTTT; CDR3 protein: CASSLYSGSQPQHF; J gene: TRBJ1-5; V gene: TRBV5-1; clone size: few; D gene: -
CDR3 DNA: TGTGCCAGCAGTTTAGGCAGTTACAATCAGCCCCAGCATTTT; CDR3 protein: CASSLGSYNQPQHF; J gene: TRBJ1-5; V gene: TRBV28; clone size: -; D gene: -
CDR3 DNA: TGTGCCAGCACCCCGGGAGGTATCTCCTACAATGAGCAGTTCTTC; CDR3 protein: CASTPGGISYNEQFF; J gene: TRBJ2-1; V gene: TRBV12-3/TRBV12-4; clone size: -; D gene: TRBD2
CDR3 DNA: TGTGCCACCAGTGAGGGGACGGCGAATTCACCCCTCCACTTT; CDR3 protein: CATSEGTANSPLHF; J gene: TRBJ1-6; V gene: TRBV24-1; clone size: once; D gene: -
CDR3 DNA: TGTGCCAGCAGTTCCTGGAGCAATCAGCCCCAGCATTTT; CDR3 protein: CASSSWSNQPQHF; J gene: TRBJ1-5; V gene: TRBV12-3/TRBV12-4; clone size: many; D gene: -
CDR3 DNA: TGTGCCAGCAGTGAGACAGTTGAAGCTTTCTTT; CDR3 protein: CASSETVEAFF; J gene: TRBJ1-1; V gene: TRBV12-3/TRBV12-4; clone size: few; D gene: -
CDR3 DNA: TGTGCCAGCAGCTCTAGGATAGGCAATCAGCCCCAGCATTTT; CDR3 protein: CASSSRIGNQPQHF; J gene: TRBJ1-5; V gene: TRBV13; clone size: many; D gene: -
CDR3 DNA: TGTGCCAGCAGCCATTCCGGATCAAGCAATCAGCCCCAGCATTTT; CDR3 protein: CASSHSGSSNQPQHF; J gene: TRBJ1-5; V gene: TRBV3-1; clone size: many; D gene: -
CDR3 DNA: TGTGCCAGCAGCCCAGAGTCGGGAGGGACTGAAGCTTTCTTT; CDR3 protein: CASSPESGGTEAFF; J gene: TRBJ1-1; V gene: TRBV9; clone size: few; D gene: -
CDR3 DNA: TGTGCCAGCATAAGGAACACACTGTTGGGGAACACTGAAGCTTTCTTT; CDR3 protein: CASIRNTLLGNTEAFF; J gene: TRBJ1-1; V gene: TRBV5-4; clone size: -; D gene: -
CDR3 DNA: TGTGCCAGCTCACCAAGGGACAGGGGCGGCCACGAGCAGTACTTC; CDR3 protein: CASSPRDRGGHEQYF; J gene: TRBJ2-7; V gene: TRBV18; clone size: -; D gene: TRBD1
CDR3 DNA: TGCGCCAGCAGCTTGGTGTGGGGTGGTGAGCAGTTCTTC; CDR3 protein: CASSLVWGGEQFF; J gene: TRBJ2-1; V gene: TRBV5-1; clone size: few; D gene: -
CDR3 DNA: TGCAGTGCTCCCGAGGGGCAGATCTACAATGAGCAGCTCTTC; CDR3 protein: CSAPEGQIYNEQLF; J gene: TRBJ2-1; V gene: TRBV20-1; clone size: -; D gene: -
CDR3 DNA: TGTGCCTGGGGTCGGGGCACTAGAGGTTACGAGCAGTACTTC; CDR3 protein: CAWGRGTRGYEQYF; J gene: TRBJ2-7; V gene: TRBV30; clone size: few; D gene: -
CDR3 DNA: TGTGCCAGCAGAACGGCGGGGGAGCTGTTTTTT; CDR3 protein: CASRTAGELFF; J gene: TRBJ2-2; V gene: TRBV6-1; clone size: -; D gene: -
CDR3 DNA: TGTGCCAGCTCACCCTTTGGACAGGGCTCGGCGGCCGATGGCTACACCTTC; CDR3 protein: CASSPFGQGSAADGYTF; J gene: TRBJ1-2; V gene: TRBV18; clone size: -; D gene: TRBD1
CDR3 DNA: TGTGCCAGTAAGTTTGCTACGAACATTGGTGAAGCTTTCTTT; CDR3 protein: CASKFATNIGEAFF; J gene: TRBJ1-1; V gene: TRBV19; clone size: few; D gene: -
CDR3 DNA: TGTGCCAGTAGTCCCGCGGGGGAGTCCTACAATGAGCAGTTCTTC; CDR3 protein: CASSPAGESYNEQFF; J gene: TRBJ2-1; V gene: TRBV19; clone size: -; D gene: TRBD2
CDR3 DNA: TGTGCCAGCAGCTTATCGGCGGGAGAGAAGGCAGATACGCAGTATTTT; CDR3 protein: CASSLSAGEKADTQYF; J gene: TRBJ2-3; V gene: TRBV11-2; clone size: -; D gene: TRBD2
CDR3 DNA: TGTGCCAGCAGCTTAGGAGGGGGGCGGACTGAAGCTTTCTTT; CDR3 protein: CASSLGGGRTEAFF; J gene: TRBJ1-1; V gene: TRBV7-2; clone size: many; D gene: -
CDR3 DNA: TGTGCCAGCAGTTTATCCGGGACAGGGGGCAACGAGCAGTACTTC; CDR3 protein: CASSLSGTGGNEQYF; J gene: TRBJ2-7; V gene: TRBV28; clone size: -; D gene: TRBD1
CDR3 DNA: TGTGCCAGCAGCTTGGGCGGCAGGGCCTCTGGAAACACCATATATTTT; CDR3 protein: CASSLGGRASGNTIYF; J gene: TRBJ1-3; V gene: TRBV5-6; clone size: -; D gene: -
CDR3 DNA: TGTGCCAGTAGTCTCTCAGGGGTGGACTATGGCTACACCTTC; CDR3 protein: CASSLSGVDYGYTF; J gene: TRBJ1-2; V gene: TRBV19; clone size: few; D gene: -
CDR3 DNA: TGTGCCAGCAGTGGGACAGGGTTTGAGCAGTTCTTC; CDR3 protein: CASSGTGFEQFF; J gene: TRBJ2-1; V gene: TRBV9; clone size: -; D gene: TRBD1
CDR3 DNA: TGTGCCAGCAACCCCGGGACAGGGGCCACCGGGGAGCTGTTTTTT; CDR3 protein: CASNPGTGATGELFF; J gene: TRBJ2-2; V gene: TRBV28; clone size: many; D gene: TRBD1
CDR3 DNA: TGCGCCAGCAGCGGTGGGGTGCGTGGCCCTACGCAGTATTTT; CDR3 protein: CASSGGVRGPTQYF; J gene: TRBJ2-3; V gene: TRBV5-1; clone size: -; D gene: -
CDR3 DNA: TGTGCCAGCAGGGGGGTCCTAGAAGCTTTCTTT; CDR3 protein: CASRGVLEAFF; J gene: TRBJ1-1; V gene: TRBV6-1; clone size: -; D gene: -
CDR3 DNA: TGCAGTGCTAGTCCGGGACTAGCGGGAGCGGAGCAGTACTTC; CDR3 protein: CSASPGLAGAEQYF; J gene: TRBJ2-7; V gene: TRBV20-1; clone size: few; D gene: TRBD2
CDR3 DNA: TGTGCCATCAGTTCCCAATCCTATGGCTACACCTTC; CDR3 protein: CAISSQSYGYTF; J gene: TRBJ1-2; V gene: TRBV10-3; clone size: -; D gene: -
CDR3 DNA: TGTGCTAGTGGTCTAGGGACAGGTCCCTACGAGCAGTACTTC; CDR3 protein: CASGLGTGPYEQYF; J gene: TRBJ2-7; V gene: TRBV12-5; clone size: many; D gene: TRBD1
CDR3 DNA: TGCAGTGCTAGAGATCAGAATAGCGGGAGGACTAGCTACAATGAGCAGTTCTTC; CDR3 protein: CSARDQNSGRTSYNEQFF; J gene: TRBJ2-1; V gene: TRBV20-1; clone size: few; D gene: TRBD2
CDR3 DNA: TGTGCCAGCAGCTTAGCGCGGGGCCCTGGTGAGAATCCCTATCCTTTCTTT; CDR3 protein: CASSLARGPGENPYPFF; J gene: TRBJ1-1; V gene: TRBV7-6; clone size: -; D gene: -
CDR3 DNA: TGTGCCAGCAGCCCTGACAGGGGTTGGGCCTACGAGCAGTACTTC; CDR3 protein: CASSPDRGWAYEQYF; J gene: TRBJ2-7; V gene: TRBV12-3/TRBV12-4; clone size: many; D gene: TRBD1
CDR3 DNA: TGCGCCAGCAGCCTCAATCTCGTAGGGGGCTACAATGAGCAGTTCTTC; CDR3 protein: CASSLNLVGGYNEQFF; J gene: TRBJ2-1; V gene: TRBV5-1; clone size: few; D gene: -
CDR3 DNA: TGCACCCTGGTCACCCGGGGGCGCGAGATTTTGGCCAACGTCCTGACTTTC; CDR3 protein: CTLVTRGREILANVLTF; J gene: TRBJ2-6; V gene: TRBV29-1; clone size: -; D gene: -
CDR3 DNA: TGCAGTGCAGCACACCACAGAGGACCCCCCGGAAACACCATATATTTT; CDR3 protein: CSAAHHRGPPGNTIYF; J gene: TRBJ1-3; V gene: TRBV20-1; clone size: -; D gene: -
CDR3 DNA: TGTGCCAGCAGCTCCCAGCCTTACGAGCAGTACTTC; CDR3 protein: CASSSQPYEQYF; J gene: TRBJ2-7; V gene: TRBV5-6; clone size: -; D gene: -